Following are 30 T cell receptor beta chains from one sample sequenced in a study of post-analysis software for immune sequencing data. These TCRs are of unknown antigen specificity. Carried by the TCR beta cDNA libraries were unique molecular identifiers. TCRdb re-called the PCR reads with MiXCR, one entry per CDR3 protein. The sample yields a few hundred thousand distinct CDR3 sequences, around 34% seen once. Study-wide results and caveats: Patients showed TRBV5-6, TRBV5-1 and TRBV20-1 among roughly 5 TRBV segments more frequent than in controls.

Sequencing input: blood. The origin of the receptors is a girl aged 10 to 17 with multiple sclerosis.

The chain carries TRBV20-1 and TRBJ2-7, with 9 positions matching TRBD1. Germline CDR1 reads DFQATT; CDR2 reads SNEGSKA (reference sequence). Trimming removed 3 bases from V and 3 bases from J; junction bases left unmatched: 3. CDR3 length: 13 amino acids. DNA for the CDR3: TGCAGTGCTAGGACAGGGGGGTGCTACGAGCAGTACTTC. Translated, it gives CSARTGGCYEQYF.

The gene calls are TRBV20-1 and TRBJ2-7, with 13 bases matching TRBD2. CDR3 size: 16 residues. Germline CDR1 DFQATT, CDR2 SNEGSKA (reference sequence). CDR3 DNA: TGCGGAGTCCGGGGACTAGCGGGAATAGAGTCCTACGAGCAGTACTTC. Protein product: CGVRGLAGIESYEQYF.

The V call is TRBV20-1, the J call TRBJ2-1; D ambiguous. The CDR3 length is 15 residues. Per germline, CDR1 DFQATT and CDR2 SNEGSKA (reference sequence). V lost 5 bases and J lost 0, with 14 bases in between. For the CDR3, the DNA is TGCAGTGCTGGCCCTAGGGAAAGCTCCTACAATGAGCAGTTCTTC. It specifies CSAGPRESSYNEQFF.

This clonotype was observed a single time. A much larger clone lies a single base off, so this may be a read error. The CDR3 is CASSLGRTGGLMDGYTF. The CDR3 DNA sequence: TGTGCCAGCAGCTTAGGGCGGACAGGGGGACTCATGGATGGCTACACCTTC. The chain is built from TRBV7-2 and TRBJ1-2; TRBD1 agrees at 10 bases. Germline values: CDR1 SGHTA, CDR2 FQGNSA. The CDR3 length is 17 residues. The junction had 11 bases not matched to a gene; V was cut back by 1 base and J by 6 bases.

Worth noting for this clonotype: In this CDR3 the conserved last residue, phenylalanine or tryptophan, is missing, so a read error is likely. The genes are TRBV12-3 or TRBV12-4 and TRBJ1-1; D perhaps matches TRBD1 (5 bases). Trimming removed 4 bases from V and 2 bases from J, with 8 bases in between. The CDR3 length is 13 residues. CDR3 sequence (DNA): TGTGCCAGCAGTTCAACAGGTAACACTGAAGCTTTCTTG. As protein: CASSSTGNTEAFL.

This clonotype was seen only a few times. The rearrangement joins TRBV27 to TRBJ2-7; 11 bases are shared with TRBD1. The CDR3 spans 16 residues. Germline V lookup: CDR1 MNHEY, CDR2 SMNVEV (reference sequence). V was pared by 5 bases and J by 2 bases, with 8 bases of the junction left unmatched. The CDR3 sequence is CASSPDRGLLPYEQYF. CDR3 bases: TGTGCCAGCAGTCCGGACAGGGGGCTATTACCCTACGAGCAGTACTTC.

Only one count was recorded for this clonotype. This sequence joins TRBV6-2 or TRBV6-3 and TRBJ2-5, with D perhaps TRBD2 (5 bases). The germline gives CDR1 MNHEY, CDR2 SVGEGT. The CDR3 sequence is 13 residues long. Between the trimmed V and J ends, which lost 7 bases and 3 bases, there was a span of 12 bases. In DNA form, the CDR3 reads TGTGCCAGCAAGCGTACCGGGAAAGAGACCCAGTACTTC. Residues: CASKRTGKETQYF.

With regard to this clonotype: Germline and junction disagree at one end, which may indicate a read error. Here the CDR3 DNA reads TGTGCCGGCAGTTACGACAGGGGTGGGTATAATGAGCAGTTCTTC. It encodes CAGSYDRGGYNEQFF. The rearrangement uses TRBV7-2 and TRBJ2-1, with TRBD1 identical over 8 bases. CDR1 SGHTA and CDR2 FQGNSA come from the germline V gene. The length of the CDR3 is 15 residues. The whole variable domain, filled in from reference TRBV7-2 and TRBJ2-1, reads GAGVSQSPSNKVTEKGKDVELRCDPISGHTALYWYRQSLGQGLEFLIYFQGNSAPDKSGLPSDRFSAERTGGSVSTLTIQRTQQEDSAVYLCAGSYDRGGYNEQFFGPGTRLTVL.

This clonotype was seen repeatedly, ten times or more. The chain carries TRBV7-2 and TRBJ1-4; D not resolved. The V end was cut by 4 bases, the J end by 4 bases, with 10 bases between. Germline CDR1 reads SGHTA; CDR2 reads FQGNSA. This CDR3 comprises 14 residues. For the CDR3, the DNA is TGTGCCAGCAGCTCGGACTTGGGTAATGAAAAACTGTTTTTT. Encoded protein: CASSSDLGNEKLFF.

This clonotype was observed many times. The chain has TRBV5-1 and TRBJ1-6, with 9 bases matching TRBD1. Per germline, CDR1 SGHRS and CDR2 YFSETQ. The CDR3 consists of 15 residues. J lost 9 bases, V lost 2 bases, and 6 bases had no gene match. Here the CDR3 DNA reads TGCGCCAGCAGCTTCCAGGGACAGGGTTCTTCACCCCTCCACTTT. Residues: CASSFQGQGSSPLHF.

This clonotype was found many times. This chain links TRBV7-2 with TRBJ2-5, with TRBD2 as a possible D gene (5 bases). This CDR3 is built from 17 residues. Germline lookup yields CDR1 SGHTA and CDR2 FQGNSA. With 0 bases removed from V and 0 bases from J, the gap between germline ends came to 14 bases. The CDR3 loop is CASSLAEDHPYQETQYF. For the CDR3, the DNA is TGTGCCAGCAGCTTAGCGGAGGACCACCCGTACCAAGAGACCCAGTACTTC.

As regards this clonotype: This may come from a read error, since a much larger clone is one base off. The gene calls are TRBV9 and TRBJ2-5; 10 bases fit TRBD1. The CDR3 runs to 15 residues. In germline, CDR1 is SGDLS, CDR2 YYNGEE. V dropped 2 bases and J dropped 5; count of bases not matched to a gene: 6. The DNA for the CDR3 is TGTGCCAGCAGCGTGGACAGGGGGTTGGGGGAGACCCAGTACTTC. Translated, it gives CASSVDRGLGETQYF.

The sample holds a few counts of this clonotype. V and J are TRBV6-6 and TRBJ2-3, with D perhaps TRBD2 (7 bases). CDR3 length: 11 amino acids. V lost 6 bases and J 13 bases, leaving 14 bases between the germline ends. Germline CDR1 reads MNHNY; CDR2 reads SVGAGI (reference sequence). In nucleotides, the CDR3 is TGTGCCAGCAGGCGGGGGCCTCTTAAGTATTTT. Its protein product is CASRRGPLKYF.

This chain uses TRBV11-2 with TRBJ2-1, with D uncertain. CDR3 length: 11 amino acids. CDR1 and CDR2 (germline): SGHAT, FQNNGV. The V end lost 3 bases, the J end lost 10 bases, and 7 bases lay between the germline ends. CDR3 in amino acids: CASSFGSEQFF. CDR3 bases: TGTGCCAGCAGCTTCGGGTCCGAGCAGTTCTTC.

In this sample, this clonotype turned up once. A read error is possible here, since a much larger clone lies one base away. The chain is built from TRBV5-1 and TRBJ2-3; 9 bases are a match to TRBD2. Per the germline V gene, CDR1 is SGHRS and CDR2 is YFSETQ. J lost 2 bases, V lost 3 bases, and 4 bases had no gene match. This CDR3 has 15 residues. CDR3 in amino acids: CASSSPSGVTDTQYF. CDR3 nucleotides: TGCGCCAGCAGCTCGCCTAGCGGGGTCACAGATACGCAGTATTTT.

In DNA form, the CDR3 reads TGCAGTGCTAGAATAGATCATAGCGGAAGCTCCTACAATGAGCAGTTCTTC. It codes for CSARIDHSGSSYNEQFF. V gene TRBV20-1 combines with J gene TRBJ2-1; D might be TRBD2 (6 bases). Germline V gene lookup returns CDR1 DFQATT and CDR2 SNEGSKA (reference sequence). The CDR3 contains 17 residues. Trimming shortened V by 2 bases and J by 0 bases, and 17 bases separated the two germline ends.

This chain links TRBV7-2 with TRBJ2-5; D tentatively reads TRBD1 or TRBD2 (5 bases each). The CDR3 loop spans 16 amino acids. V gave up 5 bases and J gave up 2 bases, with 18 bases separating them. Looked up from germline, CDR1 is SGHTA and CDR2 is FQGNSA. The chain's CDR3 is CASSQTMGVWQETQYF. In DNA, the CDR3 is TGTGCCAGCAGCCAGACGATGGGGGTTTGGCAAGAGACCCAGTACTTC.

The rearrangement joins TRBV7-2 to TRBJ2-2; D call uncertain. The CDR3 spans 16 residues. Deletions cut 2 bases from V and 1 base from J, with 11 bases between. Looked up from germline, CDR1 is SGHTA and CDR2 is FQGNSA. The CDR3 protein is CASSLLATKNTGELFF. The CDR3 coding sequence is TGTGCCAGCAGCTTATTAGCTACCAAGAACACCGGGGAGCTGTTTTTT.

CDR3 sequence (DNA): TGTGCCAGCAGCCTTTCCAGGGGCAATCAGCCCCAGCATTTT. As protein: CASSLSRGNQPQHF. The J gene is TRBJ1-5, the V gene TRBV28; the D gene is possibly TRBD1 (5 bases). Germline V CDR1 and CDR2: MDHEN, SYDVKM. Trimming took 6 bases from V and 2 from J, leaving 11 bases between them. The CDR3 has 14 residues. The full variable domain, rest sourced from reference TRBV28 and TRBJ1-5, is DVKVTQSSRYLVKRTGEKVFLECVQDMDHENMFWYRQDPGLGLRLIYFSYDVKMKEKGDIPEGYSVSREKKERFSLILESASTNQTSMYLCASSLSRGNQPQHFGDGTRLSIL.

The rearrangement uses TRBV29-1 and TRBJ2-3; 11 bases agree with TRBD2. The germline CDR1 and CDR2 sequences are SQVTM and ANQGSEA. CDR3 length equals 15 residues. V gave up 5 bases and J gave up 3 bases; unmatched junction bases: 7. This CDR3 reads CSVTSGGRGTDTQYF. The CDR3 coding sequence is TGCAGCGTTACTAGCGGGGGCCGTGGGACAGATACGCAGTATTTT.

A word on this clonotype: Possible read error: a much larger clone is one base away. The rearrangement joins TRBV11-2 to TRBJ2-1, with D perhaps TRBD1 (5 bases). The DNA end is a closer match to TRBJ2-7, so the J assignment may be wrong. Per the germline V gene, CDR1 is SGHAT and CDR2 is FQNNGV. CDR3 length equals 17 residues. Here the CDR3 reads CASSLERGRLAGGEQYF. DNA of the CDR3: TGTGCCAGCAGCTTAGAAAGGGGAAGGTTGGCCGGTGGAGAGCAGTACTTC.

The genes are TRBV20-1 and TRBJ1-5; maybe TRBD1 (6 bases). Trimming shortened V by 0 bases and J by 1 base, and 13 bases separated the two germline ends. The CDR3 extends over 16 amino acids. The germline CDR1 and CDR2 sequences are DFQATT and SNEGSKA (reference sequence). This CDR3 is CSARDRTDTSNQPQHF. CDR3 DNA sequence: TGCAGTGCTAGAGATCGGACAGACACCAGCAATCAGCCCCAGCATTTT.

This clonotype was seen many times. As DNA, the CDR3 is TGTGCCAGCAGCTCGGCGGGGGGTCAAGATACGCAGTATTTT. As protein: CASSSAGGQDTQYF. The chain couples TRBV28 to TRBJ2-3, with 8 bases aligning to TRBD2. The V gene end was trimmed by 6 bases and the J gene end by 5 bases; junction bases not matched to a gene: 7. Germline loops: CDR1 MDHEN, CDR2 SYDVKM. This CDR3 region has 14 residues.

This clonotype occurred many times. This chain joins TRBV7-8 and TRBJ1-5, with 10 bases identical to TRBD1. The CDR3 spans 15 residues. Germline values: CDR1 SGHVS, CDR2 FQNEAQ. The V gene end was trimmed by 3 bases and the J gene end by 6 bases; junction bases not matched to a gene: 5. For the CDR3, the DNA is TGTGCCAGCAGCTTTGACAGGGGGCAGGGTCAGCCCCAGCATTTT. Protein: CASSFDRGQGQPQHF.

This chain connects TRBV20-1 to TRBJ2-7; 7 nucleotides align to TRBD1. J lost 1 base, V lost 1 base, and 4 bases had no gene match. CDR1 is DFQATT and CDR2 is SNEGSKA in the germline V gene (reference sequence). This CDR3 contains 14 residues. The CDR3 DNA follows: TGCAGTGCTAGAGTCCCGGGACAGTCCTACGAGCAGTACTTC. It translates to CSARVPGQSYEQYF.

The chain is built from TRBV19 and TRBJ2-7; tentative D call: TRBD2 (5 bases). The J call may be in error: the DNA end matches TRBJ2-4 better. The CDR3 is made up of 15 amino acids. Germline CDR1 is LNHDA and CDR2 is SQIVND (reference sequence). CDR3 nucleotides: TGTGCCAGTAGTATAGAAGGGCCTGGCGCGGGCATTCAGTACTTC. Its translation: CASSIEGPGAGIQYF.

The gene calls are TRBV20-1 and TRBJ2-3; 9 bases agree with TRBD2. This CDR3 is 15 amino acids long. Germline trimming cut 3 bases from V and 2 bases from J; bases unmatched to any gene: 6. Germline V gene sequence: CDR1 DFQATT, CDR2 SNEGSKA (reference sequence). CDR3 in DNA: TGCAGTGCTAGGGGTAGCGGGGGCTCCACAGATACGCAGTATTTT. As protein: CSARGSGGSTDTQYF.

V and J are TRBV7-9 and TRBJ1-1, with a tentative D call TRBD1 (6 bases). Between the trimmed V and J ends, which lost 7 bases and 4 bases, there was a span of 10 bases. This CDR3 has 12 residues. Germline V gene sequence: CDR1 SEHNR, CDR2 FQNEAQ (reference sequence). The CDR3 sequence: CASTKGGTEAFF. CDR3 DNA: TGTGCCAGCACTAAGGGGGGCACTGAAGCTTTCTTT.

The rearrangement links TRBV28 to TRBJ2-2, with 7 bases lining up with TRBD1. Germline V gene data show CDR1 as MDHEN and CDR2 as SYDVKM. After removal of 7 bases from V and 0 bases from J, the junction contained 5 bases not matched to a gene. This CDR3 comprises 15 residues. Here the CDR3 reads CASTTGTANTGELFF. CDR3 coding DNA: TGTGCCAGCACAACAGGGACAGCGAACACCGGGGAGCTGTTTTTT.

This clonotype occurred many times. This chain links TRBV6-2 or TRBV6-3 with TRBJ2-7; D not resolved. Germline CDR1 and CDR2: MNHEY and SVGEGT. The CDR3 totals 13 residues. V dropped 0 bases and J dropped 0 bases, with 3 bases sitting between them. The CDR3 DNA sequence: TGTGCCAGCAGTTACTCCGGCTCCTACGAGCAGTACTTC. Its protein is CASSYSGSYEQYF.